This T cell receptor beta chain comes out of a study of early T cells in non-severe SARS-CoV-2 infection. TCRdb itself ran the 5' RACE reads through MiXCR, one entry per CDR3 protein. The sample has 55,000 to 70,000 distinct CDR3 sequences, about 11% seen once. This CDR3 spans 14 amino acids. Per the germline V gene, CDR1 is KGHSH and CDR2 is LQKENI. Trimming pared 1 base from V and 3 bases from J, leaving 6 bases between. This clonotype was recorded a few times. The specimen sequenced was whole blood. The chain is built from TRBV18 and TRBJ1-4; D is unresolved. The source is an adult who was a healthcare worker with PCR-confirmed SARS-CoV-2 infection or an uninfected control (not recorded which). Written as DNA, the CDR3 is TGTGCCAGCTCACCACGGGGAGCTAATGAAAAACTGTTTTTT. Residues: CASSPRGANEKLFF.